These 5 T cell receptor beta chains share one sample of origin, sequenced in a study of graft-versus-host responses after intestinal transplantation. No antigen has been assigned to these receptors. This table comes from immunoSEQ multiplex PCR, and its TCRdb copy is limited to in-frame clones, with some not included. Of around 130,000 clones in the sample, around nine tenths were seen once. Sequencing used unstimulated CD4+ T cells sorted from spleen or lymph node cells, obtained before intestinal transplant. These receptors all stem from a human donor who received an intestinal transplant.

CDR3 sequence (DNA): TGTGCCAGCGCGGAAGGGGGGGGGAGAGTAGAGCAGTATTTT. Translating gives CASAEGGGRVEQYF. The genes are TRBV9 and TRBJ2-3, with a tentative D call TRBD2 (7 bases). Germline V gene sequence: CDR1 SGDLS, CDR2 YYNGEE. This CDR3 region has 14 residues. V lost 7 bases and J lost 11, with 23 bases in between.

V usage is TRBV27 and J usage is TRBJ1-2, with D possibly TRBD1 on 5 matching bases. V was trimmed by 2 bases and J by 4 bases, leaving 11 bases between them. Germline V gives CDR1 MNHEY, CDR2 SMNVEV (reference sequence). The CDR3 loop spans 14 amino acids. DNA for the CDR3: TGTGCCAGCAGTTTACACGGGACGGGCTATGGCTACACCTTC. The encoded protein is CASSLHGTGYGYTF.

The chain carries TRBV5-4 and TRBJ2-7, with D uncertain. V was shortened by 1 base and J by 2 bases, with 10 bases between the two germline ends. The CDR3 sequence is 14 residues long. Germline V CDR1 and CDR2: SGHNT, YYREEE (reference sequence). CDR3 residues: CASSLSGRPYEQYF. CDR3 sequence (DNA): TGTGCCAGCAGCTTGAGTGGGCGGCCCTACGAGCAGTACTTC.

The count of this clone is one. Other DNA sequences in this specimen translate into the identical CDR3. V gene TRBV10-1 combines with J gene TRBJ2-5, with 8 bases lining up with TRBD1. This CDR3 contains 12 residues. Unmatched junction bases numbered 0, after V lost 4 bases and J lost 5 bases. Germline lookup yields CDR1 WNHNN and CDR2 SYGVQD (reference sequence). CDR3 nucleotides: TGCGCCAGCAGTGCAGGGGGCGAGACCCAGTACTTC. Its translation: CASSAGGETQYF.

CDR3 nucleotides: TGTGCCAGCATCGGGACGCACAACACTGAAGCTTTCTTT. Residues: CASIGTHNTEAFF. This chain connects TRBV2 to TRBJ1-1; D may be TRBD1 (5 bases). Trimming took 7 bases from V and 2 from J, leaving 11 bases between them. The CDR3 length is 13 residues. Germline V gene sequence: CDR1 SNHLY, CDR2 FYNNEI. Full variable domain (missing parts from reference TRBV2 and TRBJ1-1): EPEVTQTPSHQVTQMGQEVILRCVPISNHLYFYWYRQILGQKVEFLVSFYNNEISEKSEIFDDQFSVERPDGSNFTLKIRSTKLEDSAMYFCASIGTHNTEAFFGQGTRLTVV.